This TCR beta chain was obtained from a study of T cells after yellow fever vaccination. This clonotype was counted at least ten times. Its antigen is unidentified. Study-level results: Primary-vaccination clones mostly resurfaced post-booster (roughly 97% CD4, under 90% CD8). Contamination by abundant bulk-population clonotypes could be present in FACS-sorted repertoires.

The CDR3 extends over 15 amino acids. Germline V CDR1 and CDR2: SEHNR, FQNEAQ (reference sequence). J was trimmed by 4 bases and V by 3 bases; bases with no gene match: 3. For TCR, cDNA came from 5'RACE template switching, which added a universal primer site and UMIs. In TCRdb, the 5' RACE reads were re-called with MiXCR into one record per CDR3 protein. Of roughly 50,000 distinct CDR3 sequences detected, around 7% appear once; the ten largest clones hold 25% to 30%. The J gene is TRBJ2-3, the V gene TRBV7-9, with 11 positions matching TRBD2. The sequence came from a young man who received the YFV17D yellow fever vaccine. The source was CD8+ T cells sorted from PBMCs, collected less than 16 days after the first yellow fever vaccination. CDR3 bases: TGTGCCAGCAGCTTCACTAGCGGGGGAGCAGATACGCAGTATTTT. Translating it yields CASSFTSGGADTQYF.